Below, 16 T cell receptor beta chains from the same sample are listed, as sequenced in a study of T-cell reconstitution after alpha-beta-depleted transplantation in children. TCRbeta library construction was performed incorporating unique molecular identifiers. TCRdb reanalysed the PCR reads using MiXCR and keeps one entry per CDR3 protein. The sample shows 600,000 to 700,000 distinct CDR3 sequences, roughly 15% of them seen only once. Source: PBMCs from the stem cell graft donor, taken from the stem cell graft. These receptors all come from a human donor who donated a stem cell graft to a child with acute myeloid leukemia.

This clonotype was detected ten times or more. The chain combines TRBV20-1 with TRBJ1-5, with 9 bases matching TRBD1. Trimming at V came to 4 bases and at J to 0 bases, leaving 10 bases not matched to a gene. The germline V gene encodes CDR1 DFQATT and CDR2 SNEGSKA (reference sequence). The CDR3 extends over 17 amino acids. The CDR3 sequence is CSATRDRAALSNQPQHF. CDR3 DNA sequence: TGCAGTGCTACCCGGGACAGGGCCGCCCTTAGCAATCAGCCCCAGCATTTT.

This clonotype has just a few counts. The chain joins TRBV5-1 to TRBJ2-3; D may be TRBD1 (6 bases). The germline V and J ends were trimmed by 2 bases and 2 bases, with 12 bases remaining between them. CDR3 size: 15 residues. From germline, CDR1 is SGHRS and CDR2 YFSETQ. In DNA form, the CDR3 reads TGCGCCAGCAGCTTCCCGGGACAAGACACAGATACGCAGTATTTT. Amino acid sequence: CASSFPGQDTDTQYF.

This clonotype was detected only a few times. V and J are TRBV24-1 and TRBJ2-5; D not certain. Trimming took off 0 bases at V and 2 bases at J, with 6 bases between the two ends. This CDR3 has 14 amino acids. Germline lookup yields CDR1 KGHDR and CDR2 SFDVKD. CDR3 amino acids: CATSDLGEQETQYF. CDR3 in DNA: TGTGCCACCAGTGATTTGGGAGAGCAAGAGACCCAGTACTTC.

There are many counts of this clonotype. J is TRBJ2-1 and V is TRBV9; D may be TRBD1 (6 bases). In germline, CDR1 is SGDLS, CDR2 YYNGEE. V was pared by 4 bases and J by 3 bases, with 20 bases between. The length of the CDR3 is 17 residues. The CDR3 DNA reads TGTGCCAGCAGCCCCGGGCGACTTGGGGACAACTACAATGAGCAGTTCTTC. Encoded protein: CASSPGRLGDNYNEQFF.

This chain links TRBV10-1 with TRBJ2-3; D call uncertain. Germline lookup yields CDR1 WNHNN and CDR2 SYGVQD (reference sequence). V was trimmed by 6 bases and J by 0 bases, leaving 10 bases between them. The CDR3 is 14 residues long. Here the CDR3 DNA reads TGCGCCAGCAGGAAGCTACCTAGCACAGATACGCAGTATTTT. Translation: CASRKLPSTDTQYF.

This clonotype occurred many times. This chain links TRBV12-3 or TRBV12-4 with TRBJ2-3, with 10 nucleotides matching TRBD2. V shed 5 bases and J 4 bases; nucleotides not matched to a gene: 9. CDR3 length: 16 residues. CDR3: CASSPQSGGAADTQYF. CDR3 DNA: TGTGCCAGCAGTCCCCAGAGCGGGGGGGCGGCAGATACGCAGTATTTT.

This clonotype was detected many times. This chain joins TRBV6-5 and TRBJ2-1; D remains ambiguous. Trimming cost V 7 bases and J 4 bases, with 5 bases left between them. CDR3 size: 11 residues. Germline V gene lookup returns CDR1 MNHEY and CDR2 SVGAGI. DNA of the CDR3: TGTGCCAGCAAGGGTTACAATGAGCAGTTCTTC. Translated, it gives CASKGYNEQFF.

This clonotype was seen only a few times. The chain is built from TRBV20-1 and TRBJ2-7; tentatively, D is TRBD1 or TRBD2 (5 bases each). The CDR3 runs 14 residues. Germline loops: CDR1 DFQATT, CDR2 SNEGSKA (reference sequence). V was shortened by 6 bases and J by 3 bases, with 18 bases between the two germline ends. DNA for the CDR3: TGCAGTGCCGCAAGTTTGGGGGTCATCTACGAGCAGTACTTC. Its protein is CSAASLGVIYEQYF.

This clonotype was found many times. This chain links TRBV20-1 with TRBJ2-1; possibly TRBD2 for D (5 bases). V gave up 5 bases and J gave up 8 bases, with 16 bases separating them. Germline values: CDR1 DFQATT, CDR2 SNEGSKA (reference sequence). The CDR3 extends over 13 amino acids. DNA of the CDR3: TGCAGTGCTGAAGGCCTAGCCCCGGATGAGCAGTTCTTC. Protein: CSAEGLAPDEQFF.

The gene calls are TRBV11-1 and TRBJ1-4, with D possibly TRBD1 on 5 matching bases. The CDR3 has 19 residues. The V and J ends lost 3 bases and 6 bases respectively, with 26 bases between them. The germline V gene has CDR1 SGHAT and CDR2 FQDESV (reference sequence). The CDR3 coding sequence is TGTGCCAGCAGCTTTCCCAGGGACGGGGCCGCGGGGAGAGATGAAAAACTGTTTTTT. Protein sequence: CASSFPRDGAAGRDEKLFF.

The V call is TRBV7-9, the J call TRBJ1-1; D call uncertain. In germline, CDR1 is SEHNR, CDR2 FQNEAQ (reference sequence). Trimming shortened V by 1 base and J by 7 bases, and 7 bases separated the two germline ends. This CDR3 comprises 12 residues. CDR3 in DNA: TGTGCCAGCAGCTTAGGAAGGAATGAAGCTTTCTTT. Protein product: CASSLGRNEAFF.

The table lists this clonotype with a few counts. J is TRBJ2-2 and V is TRBV7-3; a weak D match, TRBD2 (6 bases). Trimming took 5 bases from V and 7 from J, leaving 14 bases between them. This CDR3 is 14 amino acids long. Germline V gives CDR1 SGHTA, CDR2 FQGTGA. The CDR3 sequence: CASSTLGTVGELFF. In DNA form, the CDR3 reads TGTGCCAGCAGCACTTTAGGGACTGTCGGGGAGCTGTTTTTT. The variable domain in full, with the rest retrieved from reference TRBV7-3 and TRBJ2-2, is GAGVSQTPSNKVTEKGKYVELRCDPISGHTALYWYRQSLGQGPEFLIYFQGTGAADDSGLPNDRFFAVRPEGSVSTLKIQRTERGDSAVYLCASSTLGTVGELFFGEGSRLTVL.

This clonotype has just a few counts. DNA for the CDR3: TGCGCCAGCAGCCACGGTCCCTCGACAGGGGACACCGGGGAGCTGTTTTTT. It yields the protein CASSHGPSTGDTGELFF. This chain joins TRBV4-3 and TRBJ2-2; 8 positions match TRBD1. CDR1 is LGHNA, CDR2 YSLEER, per germline. The CDR3 has 17 residues. The trim removed 3 bases at V and 3 bases at J, leaving 9 bases unmatched.

This clonotype has ten or more counts. As DNA, the CDR3 is TGCAGTGCTAGAGATAGGGACATCGGAAGCTCTGGAAACACCATATATTTT. Encoded protein: CSARDRDIGSSGNTIYF. The J gene is TRBJ1-3, the V gene TRBV20-1; a possible D gene is TRBD1 (6 bases). V gave up 0 bases and J gave up 0 bases, with 15 bases separating them. The germline gives CDR1 DFQATT, CDR2 SNEGSKA (reference sequence). The CDR3 has 17 residues.

In its sample, this clonotype was seen many times. The chain has TRBV7-2 and TRBJ1-1, with a possible D match to TRBD1 (6 bases). V lost 1 base, J lost 4 bases, and 10 bases lay in between. CDR1 SGHTA and CDR2 FQGNSA come from the germline V gene. The CDR3 loop spans 14 amino acids. The CDR3 reads CASSLGIGGTEAFF. CDR3 in DNA: TGTGCCAGCAGCTTAGGGATAGGGGGCACTGAAGCTTTCTTT. Complete variable domain (other parts from reference TRBV7-2 and TRBJ1-1): GAGVSQSPSNKVTEKGKDVELRCDPISGHTALYWYRQSLGQGLEFLIYFQGNSAPDKSGLPSDRFSAERTGGSVSTLTIQRTQQEDSAVYLCASSLGIGGTEAFFGQGTRLTVV.

This clonotype was seen ten or more times. The V gene is TRBV12-3 or TRBV12-4, the J gene TRBJ2-7; tentatively, D is TRBD2 (5 bases). Deletions cut 8 bases from V and 6 bases from J, with 17 bases between. The CDR3 has 13 residues. The CDR3 DNA follows: TGTGCCAGCTCCTTCCGAGGGTCGGGCGAGCAGTACTTC. It encodes CASSFRGSGEQYF.